The source of this T cell receptor (beta chain) is a study of early T cells in non-severe SARS-CoV-2 infection (dated by TCRdb to the early 2020s). General notes on the study: Bulk RNA from unsorted whole blood was used for TCR sequencing, so alpha and beta chains could not be paired. Broader findings and caveats from the paper: Matching against VDJdb was skewed toward anti-spike CD8 responses, likely underestimated virus-specific expansions, and missed private and CD4 specificities.

Deletion took 3 bases off V and 0 bases off J, with a span of 15 bases between the germline ends. The CDR3 contains 17 residues, cysteine and phenylalanine counted. The only DNA kept is the CDR3, 51 bases in frame from the first base. For this clonotype: Its recognized antigen is unknown. Qualities for individual bases were not recorded, and no much larger clone is one base off.

A case-control design nested within a healthcare worker cohort in London, UK, was used, with weekly nasopharyngeal swab PCR tests and blood sampling performed. Healthcare workers were enrolled in the week of the UK lockdown, from 23 to 31 March 2020, and were followed every week for up to about 15 weeks. The library was prepared using 5' RACE. The run used a NextSeq 500. The TCR library protocol attached unique molecular identifiers to individual cDNA molecules to correct for sequencing error and PCR bias. Both TCR alpha and beta chains were sequenced, and tight co-correlation was observed between alpha and beta sequence abundances in each sample. On the study's bioinformatics: Decombinator V4 was used to annotate the V gene, J gene and CDR3 of the TCR sequences. TCRs were defined as expanded if a significant change between any two time points was detected under a Poisson model with p below 0.0001. TCR abundances were normalised to the total number of TCRs sequenced per sample and were expressed as counts per million. MAIT TCRs were defined by TRAV1-2 paired with TRAJ12, TRAJ20 or TRAJ33, and iNKT TCRs by TRAV10 paired with TRAJ18. VDJdb, accessed 1 November 2021, was searched for CMV, EBV and SARS-CoV-2 annotated TCRs, with TCRs annotated for multiple antigens excluded. In TCRdb, the public reads were trimmed at Q25 with fastp and aligned with MiXCR, with productive beta chains retained. Entries that share a CDR3 protein sequence are merged under the most common genes and DNA. The V and J calls come from TCRdb's annotation, not from the publication. This sample holds around 80,000 distinct CDR3 sequences; roughly 13% were observed only once. The ten largest clones capture more than 1.2% of the sample.

Recombination connected TRBV12-3 or TRBV12-4 to TRBJ2-4, with no D gene named confidently. This receptor was obtained from an adult who was a healthcare worker with PCR-confirmed SARS-CoV-2 infection or an uninfected control (not recorded which). Sequencing input: whole blood. Read as DNA, the sequence is TGTGCCAGCAGTTTTCGGCAGGTACGAGGAGCCAAAAACATTCAGTACTTC. Translated, it gives CASSFRQVRGAKNIQYF.